Listed here are 16 T cell receptor beta chains from one sample, sequenced in a study of cytomegalovirus exposure and HLA in healthy donors. This PCR relied on a set of 60 Vbeta primers and 13 Jbeta primers. Clones were read by immunoSEQ multiplex PCR, and TCRdb kept only the in-frame ones, dropping some. Of 130,000 to 150,000 clones detected, around 80% appear once; the ten largest clones hold roughly 4.3%. Sequenced input: PBMCs. The receptors were gathered from a woman between 40 and 50 years old in good health and CMV-seropositive.

The chain joins TRBV5-6 to TRBJ2-3, with 8 nucleotides matching TRBD1. This CDR3 is built from 14 residues. Germline CDR1 is SGHDT and CDR2 is YYEEEE. V trimming: 4 bases; J trimming: 6 bases; junction bases outside the gene matches: 7. In DNA, the CDR3 is TGTGCCAGCAGCCTCCGACAGGGGAAGGATACGCAGTATTTT. This sequence encodes CASSLRQGKDTQYF.

This clone was recorded once. The gene calls are TRBV25-1 and TRBJ2-5, with a weak D call TRBD1 (6 bases). CDR3 length equals 16 residues. V was clipped by 3 bases and J by 1 base, with 15 bases between them. From germline, CDR1 is MGHDK and CDR2 SYGVNS. The DNA of the CDR3 is TGTGCCAGCAGTGACACCGGCAGGACAGTCCAAGAGACCCAGTACTTC. It encodes CASSDTGRTVQETQYF. Full variable domain (missing parts from reference TRBV25-1 and TRBJ2-5): EADIYQTPRYLVIGTGKKITLECSQTMGHDKMYWYQQDPGMELHLIHYSYGVNSTEKGDLSSESTVSRIRTEHFPLTLESARPSHTSQYLCASSDTGRTVQETQYFGPGTRLLVL.

CDR3 protein: CASRLSRLFHEQYF. The DNA for the CDR3 is TGTGCCAGCAGGTTGAGTAGATTGTTCCACGAGCAGTACTTC. This chain links TRBV28 with TRBJ2-7; no firm D call. CDR1 and CDR2 from the germline V gene are MDHEN and SYDVKM. This CDR3 comprises 14 residues. The V and J ends lost 6 bases and 5 bases respectively, with 17 bases between them.

The chain combines TRBV5-4 with TRBJ2-3; maybe TRBD2 (6 bases). Per germline, CDR1 SGHNT and CDR2 YYREEE (reference sequence). CDR3 length: 17 residues. Trimming stripped 3 bases from V and 3 bases from J, with 20 bases between. The CDR3 loop reads CASSSRDFGSGTDTQYF. CDR3 nucleotide sequence: TGTGCCAGCAGCTCTCGGGACTTTGGATCAGGGACAGATACGCAGTATTTT.

This chain connects TRBV9 to TRBJ1-2; TRBD1 agrees at 7 bases. The germline V gene encodes CDR1 SGDLS and CDR2 YYNGEE. The CDR3 runs 15 residues. The V segment lost 0 bases and the J segment 3 bases; nucleotides outside the gene matches: 5. In DNA form, the CDR3 reads TGTGCCAGCAGCGTAGGCGGCAGGGGGGACTATGGCTACACCTTC. Translated: CASSVGGRGDYGYTF.

The V gene is TRBV6-1, the J gene TRBJ2-7; D unclear. The V end lost 5 bases, the J end lost 4 bases, and 9 bases lay between the germline ends. CDR1 is MNHNS and CDR2 is SASEGT in the germline V gene. This CDR3 comprises 12 residues. The chain's CDR3 is CASSQVGYEQYF. The DNA of the CDR3 is TGTGCCAGCAGTCAGGTTGGGTACGAGCAGTACTTC.

The chain joins TRBV19 to TRBJ2-4; TRBD1 aligns across 7 bases. After removal of 8 bases from V and 3 bases from J, the junction contained 7 bases not matched to a gene. The CDR3 runs to 14 residues. Germline V gene lookup returns CDR1 LNHDA and CDR2 SQIVND (reference sequence). In DNA form, the CDR3 reads TGTGCCAGTGGGACAGCCGATTACAAAAACATTCAGTACTTC. Residues: CASGTADYKNIQYF.

This clone was detected once. The chain carries TRBV5-1 and TRBJ1-5, with no clear D. V lost 0 bases and J 6 bases, leaving 13 bases between the germline ends. The CDR3 consists of 15 residues. Germline lookup yields CDR1 SGHRS and CDR2 YFSETQ. The CDR3 bases are TGCGCCAGCAGCTTGGTGCGGTCAGTCAGTCAGCCCCAGCATTTT. This translates into CASSLVRSVSQPQHF.

This clone was observed once. CDR3 amino acids: CASSVVGTGTGELFF. The CDR3 region has the DNA TGTGCCAGCAGCGTAGTTGGGACAGGAACCGGGGAGCTGTTTTTT. The V and J genes are TRBV9 and TRBJ2-2, with TRBD1 identical over 8 bases. V lost 0 bases and J lost 5; bases outside the gene matches: 3. This CDR3 region has 15 residues. Germline CDR1 SGDLS, CDR2 YYNGEE.

V is TRBV2 and J is TRBJ2-5; TRBD1 aligns across 9 bases. Unmatched junction bases numbered 10, after V lost 6 bases and J lost 5 bases. The CDR3 consists of 15 residues. Germline values: CDR1 SNHLY, CDR2 FYNNEI. CDR3 sequence (DNA): TGTGCCAGCAGCGCTGACGGGACAGGGAGTGAGACCCAGTACTTC. Protein sequence: CASSADGTGSETQYF.

V and J are TRBV27 and TRBJ2-3; the D gene is possibly TRBD2 (6 bases). The CDR3 runs to 14 residues. Germline CDR1 is MNHEY and CDR2 is SMNVEV (reference sequence). Trimming left V 5 bases short and J 0 bases short, with 9 bases between. CDR3 loop: CASSRELSTDTQYF. Written as DNA, the CDR3 is TGTGCCAGCAGTCGGGAGCTGAGCACAGATACGCAGTATTTT.

The chain recombines TRBV7-3 with TRBJ2-2, with TRBD1 matching 10 bases. The CDR3 contains 16 residues. Unmatched junction bases numbered 7, after V lost 3 bases and J lost 6 bases. Germline V gene lookup returns CDR1 SGHTA and CDR2 FQGTGA. CDR3 nucleotide sequence: TGTGCCAGCAGCTTTCGTCGGACAGGGGGACCCGGGGAGCTGTTTTTT. Translated: CASSFRRTGGPGELFF.

This sequence joins TRBV29-1 and TRBJ2-3; the D gene is possibly TRBD1 (6 bases). Germline values: CDR1 SQVTM, CDR2 ANQGSEA. Deletions cut 8 bases from V and 7 bases from J, with 10 bases between. The CDR3 has 10 residues. In DNA, the CDR3 is TGCAGCACCCGGGACAATACGCAGTATTTT. As protein: CSTRDNTQYF.

The chain carries TRBV11-3 and TRBJ1-1; 9 bases fit TRBD1. Germline V gives CDR1 SGHNT, CDR2 YENEEA. The CDR3 runs 14 residues. With V trimmed by 5 bases and J by 5 bases, 6 bases remained unmatched. The CDR3 DNA follows: TGTGCCAGCAGCCAAACACAGGGGGCGACTGAAGCTTTCTTT. Translation gives CASSQTQGATEAFF.

The V gene is TRBV7-2, the J gene TRBJ2-1; 7 bases match TRBD2. Germline V gene data show CDR1 as SGHTA and CDR2 as FQGNSA. The CDR3 is 15 amino acids. J gave up 5 bases and V 10 bases, and 14 bases lay outside the gene matches. Here the CDR3 reads CATREGGGVHNEQFF. The DNA for the CDR3 is TGTGCCACCAGGGAGGGCGGTGGGGTGCACAATGAGCAGTTCTTC. The variable domain in full, with the rest retrieved from reference TRBV7-2 and TRBJ2-1, is GAGVSQSPSNKVTEKGKDVELRCDPISGHTALYWYRQSLGQGLEFLIYFQGNSAPDKSGLPSDRFSAERTGGSVSTLTIQRTQQEDSAVYLCATREGGGVHNEQFFGPGTRLTVL.

V and J are TRBV28 and TRBJ2-5, with 11 bases identical to TRBD2. With 3 bases clipped from V and 5 bases from J, the junction kept 2 bases outside the gene matches. Germline V lookup: CDR1 MDHEN, CDR2 SYDVKM. The CDR3 runs to 14 residues. The CDR3 region has the DNA TGTGCCAGCAGTTTTCCTAGCGGGGGGGAGACCCAGTACTTC. Translating gives CASSFPSGGETQYF.